Each of the 30 T cell receptor beta chains below was sequenced from the same sample in a study of CXCR3-negative and CXCR3-positive naive CD8 T cells. Notes on the study in general: Naive cells positive for CXCR3 carried more hydrophobic TRB CDR3s than CXCR3-negative ones.

Via 5' RACE with UMI labels, TRB cDNA libraries were prepared. TCRdb reprocessed the 5' RACE reads and keeps a single row for each CDR3 protein, giving no DNA. The table counts roughly 120,000 distinct CDR3 sequences; about 0.62% lies in the top ten. Their antigens remain unidentified. Material: naive CXCR3+ CD8+ T cells from blood. The subset: CD45RO-CCR7+CD27+CD95- naive CD8+ T cells expressing CXCR3 (TNR3+). These receptors all stem from a human donor in good health. Some clones in this sample may be carry-over from other donors' samples.

The genes are TRBV6-6 and TRBJ1-1; the TCRdb call, TRBD1, lacks DNA for checking. This CDR3 comprises 12 residues. CDR1 is MNHNY, CDR2 SVGAGI, per germline (reference sequence). CDR3 residues: CASSGQGAVAFF.

The chain is built from TRBV3-1 and TRBJ2-2; TCRdb indicates TRBD1, and absent DNA this call remains unverified. From germline, CDR1 is LGHDT and CDR2 YNNKEL (reference sequence). The CDR3 loop spans 17 amino acids. The CDR3 here is CASSTRTGTHDTGELFF. The variable domain in full, completed from reference TRBV3-1 and TRBJ2-2, reads DTAVSQTPKYLVTQMGNDKSIKCEQNLGHDTMYWYKQDSKKFLKIMFSYNNKELIINETVPNRFSPKSPDKAHLNLHINSLELGDSAVYFCASSTRTGTHDTGELFFGEGSRLTVL.

The V gene is TRBV5-1, the J gene TRBJ2-7; the D call from TCRdb, TRBD2, cannot be confirmed without DNA. Germline V gene lookup returns CDR1 SGHRS and CDR2 YFSETQ. The CDR3 consists of 15 residues. The CDR3 sequence is CASSLLAGEIYEQYF.

The V call is TRBV4-1, the J call TRBJ1-1; TCRdb gives TRBD1 as the D gene, but with no DNA this cannot be confirmed. Germline-derived CDR1 and CDR2 are MGHRA and YSYEKL. The CDR3 runs to 15 residues. The CDR3 reads CASSHDGGVNTEAFF.

The chain uses TRBV28 and TRBJ1-1. CDR1 is MDHEN and CDR2 is SYDVKM in the germline V gene. The CDR3 has 13 amino acids. CDR3 sequence: CASSFRLNTEAFF.

The rearrangement links TRBV4-3 to TRBJ2-7; TCRdb calls TRBD1, which cannot be checked without DNA. Germline V gene sequence: CDR1 LGHNA, CDR2 YSLEER. This CDR3 is built from 17 residues. CDR3 sequence reads: CASSQVWRGAPAHEQYF.

The rearrangement uses TRBV29-1 and TRBJ2-1; with no DNA, the TCRdb D assignment of TRBD2 cannot be verified. CDR1 SQVTM and CDR2 ANQGSEA come from the germline V gene. The CDR3 sequence is 13 residues long. The CDR3 here is CSVGLASPDEQFF.

The chain recombines TRBV5-6 with TRBJ2-1. CDR1 is SGHDT, CDR2 YYEEEE, per germline. This CDR3 is built from 13 residues. CDR3 loop: CASSPGPYNEQFF.

CDR3 in amino acids: CASRQEGFGSYGYTF. This chain joins TRBV6-6 and TRBJ1-2. The CDR3 has 15 residues. CDR1 MNHNY and CDR2 SVGAGI come from the germline V gene (reference sequence).

The genes are TRBV29-1 and TRBJ2-1; TCRdb outputs TRBD1, but without DNA this stays unchecked. The CDR3 has 13 residues. Germline loops: CDR1 SQVTM, CDR2 ANQGSEA. This CDR3 is CSVSRGGYNEQFF.

V and J are TRBV14 and TRBJ2-3; the D call from TCRdb, TRBD1, cannot be confirmed without DNA. CDR3 length equals 15 residues. Germline CDR1 is SGHDN and CDR2 is FVKESK. CDR3 residues: CASTPLDTGPDTQYF. Using reference TRBV14 and TRBJ2-3 for the parts outside the CDR3, the full variable domain is EAGVTQFPSHSVIEKGQTVTLRCDPISGHDNLYWYRRVMGKEIKFLLHFVKESKQDESGMPNNRFLAERTGGTYSTLKVQPAELEDSGVYFCASTPLDTGPDTQYFGPGTRLTVL.

The V gene is TRBV7-2, the J gene TRBJ1-6. The CDR3 sequence is 12 residues long. Germline V gives CDR1 SGHTA, CDR2 FQGNSA. CDR3 amino acids: CASSPGGAPLHF.

The V and J genes are TRBV12-3 or TRBV12-4 and TRBJ2-5; the D gene TCRdb calls, TRBD1, cannot be checked with no DNA. There are 16 residues in the CDR3. The CDR3 loop is CASSLGARGELETQYF.

The chain is built from TRBV9 and TRBJ2-1; the D call from TCRdb, TRBD1, cannot be confirmed without DNA. The V gene's germline CDR1 is SGDLS and CDR2 YYNGEE. This CDR3 has 16 residues. CDR3: CASSGGYRGVYNEQFF.

The chain joins TRBV7-8 to TRBJ1-1; lacking DNA, the TRBD1 call made by TCRdb goes unchecked. Looked up from germline, CDR1 is SGHVS and CDR2 is FQNEAQ. This CDR3 comprises 16 residues. Here the CDR3 reads CASSLEPGGMNTEAFF. Using reference TRBV7-8 and TRBJ1-1 for the parts outside the CDR3, the full variable domain is GAGVSQSPRYKVAKRGQDVALRCDPISGHVSLFWYQQALGQGPEFLTYFQNEAQLDKSGLPSDRFFAERPEGSVSTLKIQRTQQEDSAVYLCASSLEPGGMNTEAFFGQGTRLTVV.

The CDR3 spells CSVVGDNEQFF. The chain couples TRBV29-1 to TRBJ2-1; the TCRdb call, TRBD1, lacks DNA for checking. The CDR3 runs to 11 residues. Per the germline V gene, CDR1 is SQVTM and CDR2 is ANQGSEA.

The chain is built from TRBV29-1 and TRBJ1-2; as DNA is missing, the TRBD1 call by TCRdb cannot be tested. CDR1 and CDR2 (germline): SQVTM, ANQGSEA. This CDR3 region has 15 residues. The CDR3: CSVTTPPGQTYGYTF.

The chain is built from TRBV24-1 and TRBJ2-3. Germline V gene sequence: CDR1 KGHDR, CDR2 SFDVKD. There are 13 residues in the CDR3. CDR3 protein: CATSDFHGDTQYF.

The J gene is TRBJ1-4, the V gene TRBV29-1. Per germline, CDR1 SQVTM and CDR2 ANQGSEA. The CDR3 spans 13 residues. CDR3 sequence reads: CSVLLATNEKLFF.

The genes are TRBV2 and TRBJ2-7; TCRdb proposes TRBD1, but this gene call is untestable without DNA. Germline V gene lookup returns CDR1 SNHLY and CDR2 FYNNEI. The CDR3 contains 12 residues. The CDR3 reads CASREGAYEQYF.

This chain joins TRBV14 and TRBJ2-1; TCRdb indicates TRBD2, and absent DNA this call remains unverified. In germline, CDR1 is SGHDN, CDR2 FVKESK. This CDR3 comprises 14 residues. The CDR3 is CASSQDMGGNEQFF.

This sequence joins TRBV6-5 and TRBJ1-1; the D call of TRBD1 rests on TCRdb alone, since no DNA is present to check it. CDR3 size: 16 residues. The germline V gene encodes CDR1 MNHEY and CDR2 SVGAGI. This chain's CDR3 is CASSYQDRGGLTEAFF.

This CDR3 is CASSLGEAMHGYTF. V is TRBV7-9 and J is TRBJ1-2. The CDR3 is made up of 14 amino acids. CDR1 and CDR2 (germline): SEHNR, FQNEAQ (reference sequence).

The J gene is TRBJ2-1, the V gene TRBV29-1; the TRBD2 assignment by TCRdb is unverifiable without DNA. Germline lookup yields CDR1 SQVTM and CDR2 ANQGSEA. The CDR3 sequence is 12 residues long. CDR3 amino acids: CSVAEGLDEQFF.

This sequence joins TRBV5-6 and TRBJ2-5; the D call of TRBD2 rests on TCRdb alone, since no DNA is present to check it. Germline V gene sequence: CDR1 SGHDT, CDR2 YYEEEE. The CDR3 runs 15 residues. CDR3 sequence reads: CASSWGGREQETQYF.

V usage is TRBV7-6 and J usage is TRBJ1-1; checking the TCRdb D call of TRBD1 is not possible without DNA. The CDR3 is 15 amino acids. The germline V gene has CDR1 SGHVS and CDR2 FNYEAQ. The CDR3 loop is CASSQEGQGATEAFF. The full variable domain, rest sourced from reference TRBV7-6 and TRBJ1-1, is GAGVSQSPRYKVTKRGQDVALRCDPISGHVSLYWYRQALGQGPEFLTYFNYEAQQDKSGLPNDRFSAERPEGSISTLTIQRTEQRDSAMYRCASSQEGQGATEAFFGQGTRLTVV.

V usage is TRBV15 and J usage is TRBJ2-7; TCRdb picks TRBD2, but there is no DNA to check that call. The germline gives CDR1 LNHNV, CDR2 YYDKDF (reference sequence). The CDR3 has 14 amino acids. The CDR3 reads CATSPELAAGEQYF.

The V call is TRBV27, the J call TRBJ2-7. Per the germline V gene, CDR1 is MNHEY and CDR2 is SMNVEV (reference sequence). This CDR3 contains 13 residues. The CDR3 loop reads CASSLTGPYEQYF.

The chain links TRBV25-1 to TRBJ2-3; the D call from TCRdb, TRBD1, cannot be confirmed without DNA. The CDR3 extends over 14 amino acids. In germline, CDR1 is MGHDK, CDR2 SYGVNS. CDR3 region: CASSEVGGTDTQYF.

This chain links TRBV19 with TRBJ2-7; TCRdb lists TRBD1, though no DNA is available to test this call. The CDR3 is 15 amino acids. The germline V gene encodes CDR1 LNHDA and CDR2 SQIVND (reference sequence). The CDR3 is CASSIARDINYEQYF. Complete variable domain (other parts from reference TRBV19 and TRBJ2-7): DGGITQSPKYLFRKEGQNVTLSCEQNLNHDAMYWYRQDPGQGLRLIYYSQIVNDFQKGDIAEGYSVSREKKESFPLTVTSAQKNPTAFYLCASSIARDINYEQYFGPGTRLTVT.